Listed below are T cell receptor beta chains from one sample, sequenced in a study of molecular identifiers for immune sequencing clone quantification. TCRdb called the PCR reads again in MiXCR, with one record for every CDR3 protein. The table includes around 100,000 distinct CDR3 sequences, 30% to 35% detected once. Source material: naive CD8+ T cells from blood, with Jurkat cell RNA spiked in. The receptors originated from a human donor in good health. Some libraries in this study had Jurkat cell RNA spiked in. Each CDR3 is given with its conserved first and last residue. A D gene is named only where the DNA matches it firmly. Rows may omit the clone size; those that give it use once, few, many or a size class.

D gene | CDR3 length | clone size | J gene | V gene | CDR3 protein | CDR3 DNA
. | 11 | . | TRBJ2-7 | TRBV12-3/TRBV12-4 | CASSLGPEQYF | TGTGCCAGCAGTTTGGGCCCCGAGCAGTACTTC
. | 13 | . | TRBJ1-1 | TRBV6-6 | CARSYAPNTEAFF | TGTGCCAGAAGTTACGCGCCGAACACAGAAGCTTTCTTT
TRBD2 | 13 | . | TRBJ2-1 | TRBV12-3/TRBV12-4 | CASGLAAYNEQFF | TGTGCCAGCGGACTAGCGGCATACAATGAGCAGTTCTTC
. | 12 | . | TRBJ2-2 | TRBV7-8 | CASSLGFGELFF | TGTGCCAGCAGCTTAGGTTTCGGGGAGCTGTTTTTT
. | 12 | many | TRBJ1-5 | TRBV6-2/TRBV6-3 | CANHTTPQPQHF | TGTGCCAATCATACTACGCCTCAGCCCCAGCATTTT
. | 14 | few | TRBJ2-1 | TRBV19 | CASTQGPRYNEQFF | TGTGCCAGTACTCAAGGGCCTAGGTACAATGAGCAGTTCTTC
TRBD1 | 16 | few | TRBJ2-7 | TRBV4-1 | CASSYIQGGSSYEQYF | TGCGCCAGCAGCTACATACAGGGGGGAAGCTCCTACGAGCAGTACTTC
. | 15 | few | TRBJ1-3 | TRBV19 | CASSIDTDPGNTIYF | TGTGCCAGTAGTATAGACACAGACCCTGGAAACACCATATATTTT
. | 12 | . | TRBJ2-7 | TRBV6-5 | CASRFPRGEQYF | TGTGCCAGCAGATTCCCCAGGGGCGAGCAGTACTTC
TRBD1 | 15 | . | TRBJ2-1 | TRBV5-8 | CASSGDRVGYNEQFF | TGTGCCAGCAGCGGGGACAGGGTAGGCTACAATGAGCAGTTCTTC
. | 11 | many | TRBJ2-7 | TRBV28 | CASRTIGEQYF | TGTGCCAGCAGAACCATAGGCGAGCAGTACTTC
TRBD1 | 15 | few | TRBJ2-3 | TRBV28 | CASSFRGLLADTQYF | TGTGCCAGCAGTTTCAGGGGGCTTTTAGCAGATACGCAGTATTTT
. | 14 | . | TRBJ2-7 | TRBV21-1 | CASSIGTGYYKQYF | TGTGCCAGCAGCATCGGGACAGGGTACTACAAGCAGTACTTC
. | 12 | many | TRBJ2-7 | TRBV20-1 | CSANEGGYEQYF | TGCAGTGCTAATGAAGGGGGCTACGAGCAGTACTTC
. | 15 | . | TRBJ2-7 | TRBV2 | CASRDFRAGPYEQYF | TGTGCCAGCAGGGACTTCCGGGCCGGGCCCTACGAGCAGTACTTC
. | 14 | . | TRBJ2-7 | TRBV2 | CASRDKAPPFEQYF | TGTGCCAGCAGGGACAAAGCTCCACCTTTCGAGCAGTACTTC
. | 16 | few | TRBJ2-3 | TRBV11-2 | CASSSPGRKGGGTQYF | TGTGCCAGCAGCTCTCCGGGCCGAAAAGGCGGTGGTACGCAGTATTTT
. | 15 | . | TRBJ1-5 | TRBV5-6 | CASSLARTKDQPQHF | TGTGCCAGCAGCTTGGCTCGGACCAAAGATCAGCCCCAGCATTTT
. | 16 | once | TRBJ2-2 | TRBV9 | CASSADRGANTGDLFF | TGTGCCAGCAGCGCCGATCGTGGGGCGAACACCGGGGATCTGTTTTTT
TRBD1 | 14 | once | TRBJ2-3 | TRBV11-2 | CASSGGTGSDTQYF | TGTGCCAGCAGCGGGGGGACAGGTTCAGATACGCAGTATTTT
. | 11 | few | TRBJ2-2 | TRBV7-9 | CASSWNGELFF | TGTGCCAGCAGCTGGAACGGGGAGCTGTTTTTT
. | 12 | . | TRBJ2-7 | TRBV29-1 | CSVGDGLYEQYF | TGCAGCGTTGGGGACGGACTATACGAGCAGTACTTC
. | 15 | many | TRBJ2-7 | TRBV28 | CASSLLLLGPYEQYF | TGTGCCAGCAGTTTACTCCTGTTAGGGCCCTACGAGCAGTACTTC
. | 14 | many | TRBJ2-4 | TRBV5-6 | CASRPGQAKNIQYF | TGTGCCAGCAGGCCCGGACAGGCCAAAAACATTCAGTACTTC
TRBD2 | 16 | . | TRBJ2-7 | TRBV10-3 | CAISDPGGGSSYEQYF | TGTGCCATCAGTGACCCCGGGGGGGGGAGCTCCTACGAGCAGTACTTC
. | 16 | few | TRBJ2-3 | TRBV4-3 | CASSQGATRGTDTQYF | TGCGCCAGCAGCCAAGGGGCCACACGGGGCACAGATACGCAGTATTTT
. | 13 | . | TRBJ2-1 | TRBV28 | CATRRGSYNEQFF | TGTGCCACCCGGCGGGGATCCTACAATGAGCAGTTCTTC
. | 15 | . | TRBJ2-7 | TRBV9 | CASSVAVGAGYEQYF | TGTGCCAGCAGCGTAGCGGTGGGAGCCGGGTACGAGCAGTACTTC
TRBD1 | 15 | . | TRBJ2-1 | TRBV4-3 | CASSQEDRSDNEQFF | TGCGCCAGCAGCCAAGAGGACAGGAGTGACAATGAGCAGTTCTTC
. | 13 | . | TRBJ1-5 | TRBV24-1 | CATSLGLDQPQHF | TGTGCCACCAGTCTCGGTCTCGATCAGCCCCAGCATTTT
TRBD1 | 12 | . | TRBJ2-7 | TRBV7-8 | CASSLGDREKYF | TGTGCCAGCAGCTTAGGAGACAGGGAGAAGTACTTC
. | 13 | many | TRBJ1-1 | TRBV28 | CASSFTGNTEAFF | TGTGCCAGCAGTTTTACTGGGAACACTGAAGCTTTCTTT
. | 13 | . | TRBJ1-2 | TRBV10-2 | CASRDISNYGYTF | TGCGCCAGCAGGGACATCTCTAACTATGGCTACACCTTC
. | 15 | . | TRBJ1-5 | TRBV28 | CASSSGLRSNQPQHF | TGTGCCAGCAGTTCTGGACTGAGGAGCAATCAGCCCCAGCATTTT
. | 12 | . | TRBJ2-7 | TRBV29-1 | CSVLADDYEQYF | TGCAGCGTGCTGGCAGATGACTACGAGCAGTACTTC
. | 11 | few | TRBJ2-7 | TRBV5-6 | CASMGGGEQYF | TGTGCCAGCATGGGGGGTGGGGAGCAGTACTTC
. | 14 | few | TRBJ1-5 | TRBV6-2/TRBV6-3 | CASSPTWADQPQHF | TGTGCCAGCAGTCCCACCTGGGCTGATCAGCCCCAGCATTTT
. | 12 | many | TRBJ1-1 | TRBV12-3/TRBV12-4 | CASSLGRTEAFF | TGTGCCAGCAGTCTGGGGCGGACTGAAGCTTTCTTT
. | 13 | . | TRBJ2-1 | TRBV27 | CASSFGGLNEQFF | TGTGCCAGCAGTTTCGGGGGGCTGAATGAGCAGTTCTTC
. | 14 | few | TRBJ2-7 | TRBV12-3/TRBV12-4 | CASSYSPGSHEQYF | TGTGCCAGCAGTTACTCCCCAGGGTCCCACGAGCAGTACTTC
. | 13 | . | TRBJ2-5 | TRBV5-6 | CASSFDTKETQYF | TGTGCCAGCAGCTTTGACACAAAAGAGACCCAGTACTTC
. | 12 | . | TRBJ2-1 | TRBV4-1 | CASSADHNEQFF | TGCGCCAGCAGCGCAGACCACAATGAGCAGTTCTTC
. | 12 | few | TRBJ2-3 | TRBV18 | CASSSWPDTQYF | TGTGCCAGCTCCTCCTGGCCAGATACGCAGTATTTT
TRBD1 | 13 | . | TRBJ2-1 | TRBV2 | CATETGHYNEQFF | TGTGCCACCGAGACAGGGCACTACAATGAGCAGTTCTTC
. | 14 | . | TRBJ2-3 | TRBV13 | CASSLGGRGATQYF | TGTGCCAGCAGCTTAGGGGGCAGGGGAGCGACGCAGTATTTT
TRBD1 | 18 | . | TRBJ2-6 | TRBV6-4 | CASSPRQGVASGANVLTF | TGTGCCAGCAGTCCCAGGCAGGGGGTTGCCTCTGGGGCCAACGTCCTGACTTTC
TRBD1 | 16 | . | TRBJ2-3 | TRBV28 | CASSRDRGARSDTLYF | TGTGCCAGCAGCCGGGACAGGGGCGCCCGCTCAGATACGCTGTATTTT
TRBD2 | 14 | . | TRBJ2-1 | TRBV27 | CASRMTSGPNEQFF | TGTGCCAGCAGAATGACTAGCGGGCCTAATGAGCAGTTCTTC
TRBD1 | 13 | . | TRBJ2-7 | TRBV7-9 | CASLDRGQGEQYF | TGTGCCAGCCTTGACAGGGGGCAAGGGGAGCAGTACTTC
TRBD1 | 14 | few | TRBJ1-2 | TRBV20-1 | CSASPTGGESGYTF | TGCAGTGCTAGCCCGACAGGGGGCGAATCTGGCTACACCTTC
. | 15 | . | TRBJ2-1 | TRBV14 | CASSQVGAPYNEQFF | TGTGCCAGCAGCCAAGTTGGGGCACCGTACAATGAGCAGTTCTTC
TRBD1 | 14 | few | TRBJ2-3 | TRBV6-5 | CASSPGQATLQQYF | TGTGCCAGCAGCCCGGGACAGGCTACACTACAGCAGTATTTT
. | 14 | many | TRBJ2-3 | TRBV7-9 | CASSLDGALNTQYF | TGTGCCAGCAGCTTAGACGGGGCGTTGAATACGCAGTATTTT
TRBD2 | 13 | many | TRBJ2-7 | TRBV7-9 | CASSLPGGYEQYF | TGTGCCAGCAGCCTGCCGGGGGGTTACGAGCAGTACTTC